The 26 T cell receptor beta chains presented below share a single source sample, sequenced in a study of blood T cell repertoires in COVID-19. Sequencing was performed with immunoSEQ multiplex PCR; in TCRdb, only in-frame clones are kept and a portion is missing. Of roughly 100,000 clones in the sample, 70% to 90% were seen once. The sequenced material came from peripheral blood. The receptors were sampled from an elderly woman with acute or convalescent COVID-19.

The chain joins TRBV20-1 to TRBJ2-1, with a weak D call TRBD2 (6 bases). From germline, CDR1 is DFQATT and CDR2 SNEGSKA (reference sequence). This CDR3 comprises 15 residues. Trimming removed 5 bases at V and 3 bases at J, with 17 bases between. In DNA form, the CDR3 reads TGCAGTGCTGGTGGACCCCGGGGGAACTACAATGAGCAGTTCTTC. Protein sequence: CSAGGPRGNYNEQFF.

The chain joins TRBV19 to TRBJ1-5, with a possible D match to TRBD1 (6 bases). The CDR3 is 13 amino acids. Looked up from germline, CDR1 is LNHDA and CDR2 is SQIVND (reference sequence). V was cut by 5 bases and J by 9 bases, with 14 bases left in between. The CDR3 DNA is TGTGCCAGTAGTCCAGGGGCGCATTGGCCCCAGCATTTT. Translation gives CASSPGAHWPQHF.

This chain connects TRBV19 to TRBJ2-3; no reliable D call. With 3 bases removed from V and 3 bases from J, the gap between germline ends came to 4 bases. This CDR3 is 12 amino acids long. CDR1 and CDR2 from the germline V gene are LNHDA and SQIVND (reference sequence). CDR3 bases: TGTGCCAGTAGTATCCGGACAGATACGCAGTATTTT. It encodes CASSIRTDTQYF.

The chain couples TRBV20-1 to TRBJ2-1; a possible D gene is TRBD2 (7 bases). V was shortened by 3 bases and J by 3 bases, with 12 bases between the two germline ends. CDR3 length equals 14 residues. The germline V gene has CDR1 DFQATT and CDR2 SNEGSKA (reference sequence). As DNA, the CDR3 is TGCAGTGCTAGTAGGGGGGGGTTCTACAATGAGCAGTTCTTC. Translating it yields CSASRGGFYNEQFF.

This chain joins TRBV2 and TRBJ1-5; 7 nucleotides align to TRBD1. Germline CDR1 and CDR2: SNHLY and FYNNEI. CDR3 length equals 17 residues. J was trimmed by 4 bases and V by 7 bases; bases with no gene match: 16. The CDR3 DNA sequence: TGTGCCAGCAACCGTGACAGGGCCGATCTGAGTAATCAGCCCCAGCATTTT. It translates to CASNRDRADLSNQPQHF.

This sequence joins TRBV19 and TRBJ2-3; 10 bases map to TRBD2. The CDR3 runs to 15 residues. The ends lost 6 bases at V and 2 bases at J; junction bases unmatched: 5. The germline V gene has CDR1 LNHDA and CDR2 SQIVND (reference sequence). The DNA for the CDR3 is TGTGCCAGTAGGGGACTAGCGTTTACCACAGATACGCAGTATTTT. It encodes CASRGLAFTTDTQYF.

The chain combines TRBV5-6 with TRBJ1-5, with D uncertain. The germline CDR1 and CDR2 sequences are SGHDT and YYEEEE. CDR3 size: 17 residues. Trimming left V 3 bases short and J 3 bases short, with 19 bases between. The DNA for the CDR3 is TGTGCCAGCAGCTCTCGGGATGTCTATCGTTACAATCAGCCCCAGCATTTT. Its protein product is CASSSRDVYRYNQPQHF.

The chain recombines TRBV24-1 with TRBJ1-1; D unresolved. This CDR3 region has 12 residues. Germline loops: CDR1 KGHDR, CDR2 SFDVKD. V shed 3 bases and J shed 4 bases, with 5 bases lying between them. Written as DNA, the CDR3 is TGTGCCACCAGTGATCCAGGCACTGAAGCTTTCTTT. Residues: CATSDPGTEAFF.

The chain combines TRBV7-6 with TRBJ1-1; D call uncertain. Germline V CDR1 and CDR2: SGHVS, FNYEAQ. The CDR3 is 15 residues long. The V and J ends lost 4 bases and 5 bases respectively, with 17 bases between them. CDR3 residues: CASSSTPMGGTEAFF. CDR3 bases: TGTGCCAGCAGCTCCACTCCTATGGGAGGAACTGAAGCTTTCTTT.

The CDR3 region has the DNA TGTGCCAGCAGCGCTGGGACAGGGGGCATAAACACCGGGGAGCTGTTTTTT. It codes for CASSAGTGGINTGELFF. This chain links TRBV9 with TRBJ2-2; 12 bases are shared with TRBD1. The V gene's germline CDR1 is SGDLS and CDR2 YYNGEE. The CDR3 has 17 amino acids. J was trimmed by 2 bases and V by 3 bases; bases with no gene match: 5.

The chain uses TRBV2 and TRBJ2-5, with 10 bases identical to TRBD2. Germline values: CDR1 SNHLY, CDR2 FYNNEI. The CDR3 is 17 residues long. The V and J ends lost 7 bases and 5 bases, in that order; junction bases with no gene match: 16. Written as DNA, the CDR3 is TGTGCCAGCATCAAAAGGGAGCGGGGGGGCCATTCTGAGACCCAGTACTTC. Protein sequence: CASIKRERGGHSETQYF.

V gene TRBV13 combines with J gene TRBJ1-4; TRBD1 matches 11 bases. The ends lost 1 base at V and 7 bases at J; junction bases unmatched: 5. The CDR3 runs 16 residues. Germline V CDR1 and CDR2: PRHDT, FYEKMQ (reference sequence). The DNA for the CDR3 is TGTGCCAGCAGCTTAGCCGGGGACAGGGGGACTGAAAAACTGTTTTTT. Protein sequence: CASSLAGDRGTEKLFF.

The chain links TRBV28 to TRBJ1-1; unclear D gene. This CDR3 comprises 15 residues. The V end was cut by 1 base, the J end by 1 base, with 10 bases between. The germline V gene has CDR1 MDHEN and CDR2 SYDVKM. The CDR3 sequence: CASSLLSPGNTEAFF. As DNA, the CDR3 is TGTGCCAGCAGTTTATTATCCCCCGGGAACACTGAAGCTTTCTTT.

As DNA, the CDR3 is TGTGCCACCAGACCTAGCGGGGCCCCAGAGACCCAGTACTTC. The encoded protein is CATRPSGAPETQYF. The V gene is TRBV24-1, the J gene TRBJ2-5, with TRBD2 identical over 9 bases. V dropped 7 bases and J dropped 4; count of bases not matched to a gene: 6. Germline V lookup: CDR1 KGHDR, CDR2 SFDVKD. The CDR3 consists of 14 residues.

The chain combines TRBV24-1 with TRBJ2-2; 8 bases agree with TRBD1. This CDR3 region has 18 residues. Germline V gene data show CDR1 as KGHDR and CDR2 as SFDVKD. Trimming took 3 bases from V and 1 from J; bases not matched to a gene: 9. CDR3 nucleotide sequence: TGTGCCACCAGTGATCCCCTCCGCGGGACAGGGAACACCGGGGAGCTGTTTTTT. As protein: CATSDPLRGTGNTGELFF.

This chain connects TRBV18 to TRBJ2-7, with D perhaps TRBD2 (5 bases). CDR3 length equals 15 residues. The V and J ends lost 6 bases and 1 base respectively, with 16 bases between them. Germline values: CDR1 KGHSH, CDR2 LQKENI. The CDR3 coding sequence is TGTGCCAGCTCGAGTGAGGGCGGGTCGTCCTACGAGCAGTACTTC. This gives the protein CASSSEGGSSYEQYF.

V is TRBV6-1 and J is TRBJ2-3, with a possible D match to TRBD1 (6 bases). The length of the CDR3 is 15 residues. The V gene lost 3 bases and the J gene lost 2 bases, with 12 bases spanning the gap. Germline V gene sequence: CDR1 MNHNS, CDR2 SASEGT. CDR3 bases: TGTGCCAGCAGTGATGGGGGCAGGTCCACAGATACGCAGTATTTT. It translates to CASSDGGRSTDTQYF.

The gene calls are TRBV3-1 (or the pseudogene TRBV3-2) and TRBJ2-5; the D gene is possibly TRBD2 (5 bases). Germline V gene sequence: CDR1 LGHDT, CDR2 YNNKEL (reference sequence). This CDR3 spans 15 amino acids. V was cut by 3 bases and J by 4 bases, with 15 bases left in between. CDR3 sequence: CASSQVGYSGETQYF. CDR3 DNA: TGTGCCAGCAGCCAGGTAGGATACAGCGGAGAGACCCAGTACTTC.

The table lists this clone with a few counts. The V gene is TRBV11-2, the J gene TRBJ2-7, with 7 bases aligning to TRBD1. Germline V gives CDR1 SGHAT, CDR2 FQNNGV. Trimming cost V 5 bases and J 11 bases; bases outside gene matches: 9. The CDR3 spans 12 residues. CDR3 sequence (DNA): TGTGCCAGCAGCCCTGGGACAGCTGTAAAGTACTTC. Translation gives CASSPGTAVKYF. The entire variable domain, with the rest obtained from reference TRBV11-2 and TRBJ2-7, is as follows: EAGVAQSPRYKIIEKRQSVAFWCNPISGHATLYWYQQILGQGPKLLIQFQNNGVVDDSQLPKDRFSAERLKGVDSTLKIQPAKLEDSAVYLCASSPGTAVKYFGPGTRLTVT.

This clone was seen only once. The chain recombines TRBV19 with TRBJ2-2, with 10 bases fitting TRBD1. This CDR3 spans 14 amino acids. V shed 7 bases and J 4 bases; nucleotides not matched to a gene: 3. The germline V gene encodes CDR1 LNHDA and CDR2 SQIVND (reference sequence). The CDR3 spells CASTRTGGTGELFF. The DNA for the CDR3 is TGTGCCAGTACCCGGACAGGGGGCACCGGGGAGCTGTTTTTT. Drawing the rest from reference TRBV19 and TRBJ2-2, the complete variable domain is DGGITQSPKYLFRKEGQNVTLSCEQNLNHDAMYWYRQDPGQGLRLIYYSQIVNDFQKGDIAEGYSVSREKKESFPLTVTSAQKNPTAFYLCASTRTGGTGELFFGEGSRLTVL.

The CDR3 nucleotides read TGTGCCAGCAGCTTGGGCAGGGGTATCTCCTATAATTCACCCCTCCACTTT. Translated: CASSLGRGISYNSPLHF. This chain joins TRBV5-4 and TRBJ1-6, with D possibly being TRBD1 (6 bases). Germline CDR1 is SGHNT and CDR2 is YYREEE (reference sequence). There are 17 residues in the CDR3. Trimming pared 0 bases from V and 0 bases from J, leaving 10 bases between.

Comment on this clone: The DNA is omitted, as the CDR3 cannot be located on it reliably, and the CDR3 follows TCRdb's listing. V and J are TRBV27 and TRBJ2-3; the DNA was not compared with TRBD1, the D call given in the table. Germline V CDR1 and CDR2: MNHEY, SMNVEV (reference sequence). The CDR3 sequence runs 12 residues, both termini included. CDR3: CASSFGQGAVYF.

The chain joins TRBV6-5 to TRBJ1-2, with D hard to call. The CDR3 loop spans 15 amino acids. Germline V gene sequence: CDR1 MNHEY, CDR2 SVGAGI. V was pared by 7 bases and J by 3 bases, with 18 bases between. The DNA for the CDR3 is TGTGCCAGCAACCCAAGAGTAGGGAGAGACTATGGCTACACCTTC. This translates into CASNPRVGRDYGYTF.

J is TRBJ1-4 and V is TRBV15, with D uncertain. Per germline, CDR1 LNHNV and CDR2 YYDKDF (reference sequence). V was cut by 1 base and J by 7 bases, with 16 bases left in between. The length of the CDR3 is 16 residues. In DNA, the CDR3 is TGTGCCACCAGCAGAGGAGGGCGCACACCAGTTGAAAAACTGTTTTTT. It is translated as CATSRGGRTPVEKLFF. Drawing the rest from reference TRBV15 and TRBJ1-4, the complete variable domain is DAMVIQNPRYQVTQFGKPVTLSCSQTLNHNVMYWYQQKSSQAPKLLFHYYDKDFNNEADTPDNFQSRRPNTSFCFLDIRSPGLGDTAMYLCATSRGGRTPVEKLFFGSGTQLSVL.

The V call is TRBV19, the J call TRBJ2-1, with 7 bases that match TRBD1. Germline trimming cut 4 bases from V and 5 bases from J; bases unmatched to any gene: 8. Germline assignment: CDR1 LNHDA and CDR2 SQIVND (reference sequence). The CDR3 runs 15 residues. CDR3 in DNA: TGTGCCAGTAGTACCTTATCCACAGGGGACAATGAGCAGTTCTTC. It translates to CASSTLSTGDNEQFF.

This sequence joins TRBV5-1 and TRBJ2-5, with 8 bases aligning to TRBD1. Unmatched junction bases numbered 10, after V lost 4 bases and J lost 5 bases. Germline CDR1 is SGHRS and CDR2 is YFSETQ. This CDR3 has 15 amino acids. The CDR3 loop reads CASSKTGVEGETQYF. The CDR3 nucleotides are TGCGCCAGCAGCAAGACAGGGGTTGAAGGGGAGACCCAGTACTTC.